Each of the 26 T cell receptor beta chains below was sequenced from the same sample in a study of early T cells in non-severe SARS-CoV-2 infection. Each CDR3 protein gets one entry after TCRdb re-called the 5' RACE reads with MiXCR. The repertoire holds 65,000 to 95,000 distinct CDR3 sequences, with more than 7.5% as singletons. Sequences were obtained from whole blood. The receptors were gathered from an adult who was a healthcare worker with PCR-confirmed SARS-CoV-2 infection or an uninfected control (not recorded which).

The chain has TRBV5-1 and TRBJ2-1, with 7 nucleotides matching TRBD2. The V segment lost 1 base and the J segment 8 bases; nucleotides outside the gene matches: 9. The CDR3 runs 15 residues. From germline, CDR1 is SGHRS and CDR2 YFSETQ. For the CDR3, the DNA is TGCGCCAGCAGCTTGCAGGGCGGGAGCGGCGATGAGCAGTTCTTC. It specifies CASSLQGGSGDEQFF.

This clonotype was seen repeatedly, ten times or more. The gene calls are TRBV30 and TRBJ2-1; 8 nucleotides agree with TRBD2. The CDR3 runs to 15 residues. Germline V gene data show CDR1 as GTSNPN and CDR2 as SVGIG (reference sequence). The J segment lost 10 bases and the V segment lost 8 bases, leaving 19 bases of the junction unmatched. CDR3 region: CAGGFGGLGLGEQFF. DNA of the CDR3: TGTGCCGGGGGTTTCGGGGGACTAGGGCTTGGCGAGCAGTTCTTC.

The CDR3 DNA reads TGTGCCAGCAGTTTGGCAGGGCAACGCCGGGGTGGCTACACCTTC. It is translated as CASSLAGQRRGGYTF. The chain employs TRBV28 and TRBJ1-2; D is possibly TRBD1 (5 bases). The CDR3 extends over 15 amino acids. Germline values: CDR1 MDHEN, CDR2 SYDVKM. Trimming took off 3 bases at V and 7 bases at J, with 18 bases between the two ends.

This clonotype has at least ten counts. The CDR3 sequence: CASSFSWTVRTEAFF. The CDR3 nucleotides read TGTGCCAGCAGTTTCTCGTGGACAGTCCGCACTGAAGCTTTCTTT. The rearrangement links TRBV28 to TRBJ1-1, with D perhaps matching TRBD1 (6 bases). The CDR3 spans 15 residues. Germline CDR1 MDHEN, CDR2 SYDVKM. The V gene lost 3 bases and the J gene lost 4 bases, with 15 bases spanning the gap.

The rearrangement joins TRBV10-3 to TRBJ1-2; 7 bases line up with TRBD1. Germline values: CDR1 ENHRY, CDR2 SYGVKD. This CDR3 contains 15 residues. Unmatched junction bases numbered 5, after V lost 1 base and J lost 3 bases. This CDR3 reads CAISEWGGTDYGYTF. CDR3 coding DNA: TGTGCCATCAGTGAGTGGGGCGGGACAGACTATGGCTACACCTTC.

This clonotype was observed a few times. The rearrangement uses TRBV6-1 and TRBJ2-7, with TRBD1 matching over 7 bases. J was trimmed by 2 bases and V by 7 bases; bases with no gene match: 11. This CDR3 is built from 15 residues. CDR1 is MNHNS and CDR2 is SASEGT in the germline V gene. In DNA form, the CDR3 reads TGTGCCAGCACTCCGGGACAGTACCTCACCTACGAGCAGTACTTC. It translates to CASTPGQYLTYEQYF.

This clonotype was detected many times. The rearrangement joins TRBV7-8 to TRBJ2-7; TRBD1 matches at 11 bases. V gave up 5 bases and J gave up 5 bases; unmatched junction bases: 8. Germline-derived CDR1 and CDR2 are SGHVS and FQNEAQ. The CDR3 has 15 residues. CDR3 sequence: CASSPRDRGSHEQYF. The CDR3 DNA is TGTGCCAGCAGCCCCCGGGACAGGGGGTCCCACGAGCAGTACTTC.

This clonotype was recorded many times. This chain connects TRBV7-2 to TRBJ1-2; no definite D call. V lost 5 bases to trimming and J lost 4 bases, with 11 bases between them. The germline gives CDR1 SGHTA, CDR2 FQGNSA. This CDR3 spans 13 amino acids. This chain's CDR3 is CASSPAIGYGYTF. The CDR3 coding sequence is TGTGCCAGCAGCCCGGCAATCGGCTATGGCTACACCTTC. Looking up the rest from reference TRBV7-2 and TRBJ1-2 gives the full variable domain: GAGVSQSPSNKVTEKGKDVELRCDPISGHTALYWYRQSLGQGLEFLIYFQGNSAPDKSGLPSDRFSAERTGGSVSTLTIQRTQQEDSAVYLCASSPAIGYGYTFGSGTRLTVV.

A few counts support this clonotype. The V call is TRBV6-4, the J call TRBJ2-5; D remains ambiguous. The CDR3 loop spans 13 amino acids. Germline values: CDR1 MRHNA, CDR2 SNTAGT. V was trimmed by 3 bases and J by 9 bases, leaving 14 bases between them. CDR3 amino acids: CASSEGLGRPQYF. CDR3 coding DNA: TGTGCCAGCAGTGAAGGGCTAGGCAGGCCCCAGTACTTC.

The sample holds a few counts of this clonotype. The chain has TRBV19 and TRBJ2-4; D perhaps matches TRBD2 (5 bases). This CDR3 region has 13 residues. Trimming removed 3 bases from V and 4 bases from J, with 7 bases in between. Germline lookup yields CDR1 LNHDA and CDR2 SQIVND (reference sequence). The CDR3: CASSIREKNIQYF. CDR3 sequence (DNA): TGTGCCAGTAGTATCCGGGAAAAAAACATTCAGTACTTC.

For this clonotype: At one of its ends the junction is not consistent with the germline gene, which may arise from a read error. This rearrangement joins TRBV6-2 or TRBV6-3 to TRBJ2-7; a weak D match, TRBD1 (5 bases). The V gene's germline CDR1 is MNHEY and CDR2 SVGEGT. This CDR3 region has 14 residues. The CDR3 bases are TGTGCCAGCAGTTATCAGGGCAGGTGGTACGATCAGTACTTC. It codes for CASSYQGRWYDQYF.

This clonotype was observed a few times. The chain combines TRBV28 with TRBJ2-2, with 9 positions matching TRBD2. The CDR3 has 15 residues. Germline CDR1 reads MDHEN; CDR2 reads SYDVKM. V trimming: 2 bases; J trimming: 6 bases; junction bases outside the gene matches: 4. The CDR3 DNA is TGTGCCAGCAGTTTAGCGGGAGGGCTTGCCGGGGAGCTGTTTTTT. Protein product: CASSLAGGLAGELFF. Variable domain in full (rest from reference TRBV28 and TRBJ2-2): DVKVTQSSRYLVKRTGEKVFLECVQDMDHENMFWYRQDPGLGLRLIYFSYDVKMKEKGDIPEGYSVSREKKERFSLILESASTNQTSMYLCASSLAGGLAGELFFGEGSRLTVL.

In its sample, this clonotype was seen many times. This chain connects TRBV14 to TRBJ1-3; D is unresolved. V lost 1 base and J 0 bases, leaving 19 bases between the germline ends. Germline V gene lookup returns CDR1 SGHDN and CDR2 FVKESK. The CDR3 has 19 amino acids. CDR3 loop: CASSQGLSRVPISGNTIYF. The CDR3 DNA sequence: TGTGCCAGCAGCCAAGGTCTGTCCCGAGTGCCCATCTCTGGAAACACCATATATTTT.

The gene calls are TRBV6-6 and TRBJ2-2, with a weak D call TRBD2 (6 bases). The V and J ends lost 5 bases and 6 bases respectively, with 10 bases between them. CDR3 length: 13 amino acids. Germline values: CDR1 MNHNY, CDR2 SVGAGI (reference sequence). The CDR3 bases are TGTGCCAGCAGTCAAACTAGCCCCGGGGAGCTGTTTTTT. This translates into CASSQTSPGELFF.

The chain employs TRBV5-1 and TRBJ2-6, with 8 nucleotides matching TRBD2. The J segment lost 2 bases and the V segment lost 2 bases, leaving 3 bases of the junction unmatched. Germline V gene data show CDR1 as SGHRS and CDR2 as YFSETQ. This CDR3 has 16 residues. The CDR3 nucleotides read TGCGCCAGCAGCTTAGCGGGAGTTCCTGGGGCCAACGTCCTGACTTTC. This gives the protein CASSLAGVPGANVLTF.

The CDR3 here is CSVLAGGGELFF. The CDR3 region has the DNA TGCAGCGTTCTTGCGGGAGGCGGGGAGCTGTTTTTT. This chain uses TRBV29-1 with TRBJ2-2; 8 nucleotides align to TRBD2. The V gene's germline CDR1 is SQVTM and CDR2 ANQGSEA. The CDR3 runs 12 residues. The trim removed 5 bases at V and 7 bases at J, leaving 3 bases unmatched.

J is TRBJ2-3 and V is TRBV2; unclear D gene. In germline, CDR1 is SNHLY, CDR2 FYNNEI. The CDR3 covers 14 residues. The ends were cut back, 7 bases at V and 1 base at J, with 12 bases in the middle. CDR3 bases: TGTGCCAGCAAATTAATTACAGGCACAGATACGCAGTATTTT. Translated, it gives CASKLITGTDTQYF. The full variable domain, completed using reference TRBV2 and TRBJ2-3, is EPEVTQTPSHQVTQMGQEVILRCVPISNHLYFYWYRQILGQKVEFLVSFYNNEISEKSEIFDDQFSVERPDGSNFTLKIRSTKLEDSAMYFCASKLITGTDTQYFGPGTRLTVL.

This clonotype appeared a few times. This chain joins TRBV20-1 and TRBJ1-4; possible D gene TRBD1, 6 bases. Trimming took off 4 bases at V and 0 bases at J, with 9 bases between the two ends. There are 14 residues in the CDR3. Germline CDR1 is DFQATT and CDR2 is SNEGSKA (reference sequence). In DNA form, the CDR3 reads TGCAGTGCTACAGGGGCCGCAACTAATGAAAAACTGTTTTTT. It encodes CSATGAATNEKLFF.

V gene TRBV28 combines with J gene TRBJ2-1; no definite D call. Germline CDR1 MDHEN, CDR2 SYDVKM. This CDR3 contains 14 residues. Trimming pared 6 bases from V and 11 bases from J, leaving 20 bases between. CDR3 amino acids: CASSPLVGYVKQFF. CDR3 DNA sequence: TGTGCCAGCAGCCCCCTGGTCGGGTATGTGAAGCAGTTCTTC.

This chain uses TRBV27 with TRBJ2-3; D is uncertain. The germline V gene has CDR1 MNHEY and CDR2 SMNVEV (reference sequence). V dropped 4 bases and J dropped 1 base, with 12 bases sitting between them. The CDR3 loop spans 15 amino acids. The CDR3 nucleotides read TGTGCCAGCAGTTACTACCCGCGGCGCACAGATACGCAGTATTTT. Translated: CASSYYPRRTDTQYF.

This clonotype was picked up many times. The chain joins TRBV10-3 to TRBJ2-7, with a weak D call TRBD1 (6 bases). CDR1 and CDR2 from the germline V gene are ENHRY and SYGVKD. Trimming cost V 0 bases and J 9 bases, with 12 bases left between them. The CDR3 runs to 13 residues. In DNA, the CDR3 is TGTGCCATCAGTGAGTCGGCAGGGGTTGGGCAGTACTTC. This codes for CAISESAGVGQYF.

This clonotype was seen many times. This sequence joins TRBV7-9 and TRBJ1-3, with D maybe TRBD1 (5 bases). CDR1 is SEHNR, CDR2 FQNEAQ, per germline (reference sequence). The CDR3 contains 16 residues. V lost 5 bases and J 0 bases, leaving 14 bases between the germline ends. CDR3 in amino acids: CASSDRDGNSGNTIYF. Written as DNA, the CDR3 is TGTGCCAGCAGCGACCGGGACGGCAACTCTGGAAACACCATATATTTT.

At least ten counts were recorded for this clonotype. The gene calls are TRBV20-1 and TRBJ1-1; no clear D gene. CDR3 length equals 13 residues. The V end was cut by 3 bases, the J end by 5 bases, with 13 bases between. CDR1 and CDR2 (germline): DFQATT, SNEGSKA (reference sequence). CDR3 sequence (DNA): TGCAGTGCTAGGCAGAGCCAGGATACTGAAGCTTTCTTT. It is translated as CSARQSQDTEAFF.

This clonotype appeared many times. The chain recombines TRBV6-2 or TRBV6-3 with TRBJ2-7; D is undetermined. The CDR3 length is 13 residues. Germline values: CDR1 MNHEY, CDR2 SVGEGT. V was shortened by 2 bases and J by 6 bases, with 11 bases between the two germline ends. This CDR3 reads CASSYLHDREQYF. The CDR3, as DNA: TGTGCCAGCAGTTACCTTCACGACCGCGAGCAGTACTTC.

This clonotype was counted ten times or more. This rearrangement joins TRBV12-3 or TRBV12-4 to TRBJ1-6; D gene ambiguous. V was cut by 7 bases and J by 4 bases, with 17 bases left in between. This CDR3 has 16 residues. In DNA form, the CDR3 reads TGTGCCAGCACCCCAGAGGCGGTTTTTTATAATTCACCCCTCCACTTT. This encodes CASTPEAVFYNSPLHF.

This clonotype has at least ten counts. This sequence joins TRBV2 and TRBJ2-4; D is undetermined. The CDR3 has 12 amino acids. The V and J ends lost 6 bases and 3 bases respectively, with 6 bases between them. From germline, CDR1 is SNHLY and CDR2 FYNNEI. DNA for the CDR3: TGTGCCAGCAGCGAGAACAAAAACATTCAGTACTTC. This gives the protein CASSENKNIQYF.